The TCR beta chain described here comes from a study of blood T cell repertoires in COVID-19 (dated by TCRdb to the early 2020s). Context from the whole study: The collaborator samples originated in the United States, Italy and Spain and spanned the acute and convalescent phases of COVID-19. Where available, HLA class I and class II types were obtained from metadata supplied by the sample provider rather than from assay-based typing. The samples were drawn from two sources: the first 160 participants of the ongoing ImmuneRACE study, and fewer than 1,500 subjects contributed by 6 global collaborators. The dataset comprised deeply sampled blood TCRbeta repertoires from subjects exposed to, actively infected with, or recovered from COVID-19. The prospective study material was composed of cDNA or gDNA derived from T cells, B-cell-depleted T cells, or PBMCs. A de-identified subject ID, COVID-19 status, age in years and sex were almost always included in the sample metadata. A freely available public database, intended as a resource for researchers studying the immune response to SARS-CoV-2, is where the repertoires were released. Overall study outcomes, separate from this receptor: How much clinical and demographic metadata was included differed by source and by participant, and the metadata was provided uncurated.

This clone has only one observation. Its antigen has not been determined. The input lacks base qualities; no much larger clone sits a single base away. The collaborating institutions used their own protocols to collect whole blood in K2EDTA tubes. For TCRbeta analysis, collaborator samples were shipped as frozen whole blood, as isolated PBMCs, or as DNA extracted from either sample type. V is pruned by 5 bases and J by 0 bases, leaving 9 bases of the junction without a gene match. The germline V gene (reference sequence) yields SGHKS for CDR1 and YYEKEE for CDR2. Including the terminal cysteine and phenylalanine, the CDR3 comprises 16 residues. Solely the CDR3 DNA is kept, with 48 bases framed from the first base. TCRbeta CDR3 regions were amplified from genomic DNA by means of the immunoSEQ Assay, a bias-controlled multiplex PCR. The paper's processing steps were these. The number of nucleated cells in each sample was estimated from the amplification of reference gene primers within the assay. To quantify the absolute abundance of each unique TCRbeta CDR3 rearrangement, sequence reads were collapsed and filtered. Productive Simpson clonality was computed per sample as the square root of Simpson's diversity index over productive rearrangements. TCRdb took this table from immuneACCESS and kept in-frame rearrangements with V and J called. Such tables lack part of the clones; where checked against another copy, unresolved V genes explain under half of the gap, and the rest is unexplained. That table furnishes V, J and clone size, whereas the DNA furnished D and trimming. The sample records about 160,000 clones, 85% of which are singletons. 3% to 3.5% of the sample comes from the top ten.

Sequencing was done on a sample of peripheral blood. The chain is encoded by TRBV5-5 joined to TRBJ2-3; 7 nucleotides in the junction match TRBD1. The TCR sequence derives from a human donor with acute or convalescent COVID-19. The donor label of this sample is uncertain. The bases are TGTGCCAGCAGATCCGAGACAGGGCGCAGCACAGATACGCAGTATTTT. It translates to CASRSETGRSTDTQYF.